This T cell receptor (beta chain) stems from a study of long-term antiretroviral therapy in people with HIV. General study findings and limits: An increase in diversity followed ART, yet levels stayed below transplant donor controls.

The authors ran the immunoSEQ assay, v3.0, at survey level. Data came from immunoSEQ multiplex PCR; TCRdb stores just in-frame clones and leaves some out. The sample has about 50,000 clones, about 81% seen once. This clone was seen once. Its antigen remains unidentified. Every one of the donors gave at least one pre-ART PBMC sample and at least two post-ART PBMC samples. The origin of this receptor is a woman aged 18-35 years with HIV. The sample here was unsorted PBMCs, taken 0.8 years after starting antiretroviral therapy.

The CDR3 reads CASSPGGLWGYTF. In DNA form, the CDR3 reads TGTGCCAGCAGCCCAGGGGGGCTTTGGGGCTACACCTTC. The chain carries TRBV7-2 and TRBJ1-2; 7 nucleotides line up with TRBD1. After removal of 5 bases from V and 8 bases from J, the junction contained 8 bases not matched to a gene. The CDR3 totals 13 residues. CDR1 is SGHTA and CDR2 is FQGNSA in the germline V gene.